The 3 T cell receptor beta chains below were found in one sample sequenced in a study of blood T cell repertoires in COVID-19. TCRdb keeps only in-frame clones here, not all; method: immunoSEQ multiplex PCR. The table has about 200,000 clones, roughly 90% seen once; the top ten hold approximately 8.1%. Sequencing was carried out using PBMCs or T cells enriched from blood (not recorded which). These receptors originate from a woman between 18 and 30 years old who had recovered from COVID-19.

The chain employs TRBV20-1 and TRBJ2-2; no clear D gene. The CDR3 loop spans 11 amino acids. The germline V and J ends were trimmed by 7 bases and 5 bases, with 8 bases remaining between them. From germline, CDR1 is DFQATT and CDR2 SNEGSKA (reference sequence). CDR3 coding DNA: TGCAGTGTGGGCAGAACCGGGGAGCTGTTTTTT. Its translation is CSVGRTGELFF.

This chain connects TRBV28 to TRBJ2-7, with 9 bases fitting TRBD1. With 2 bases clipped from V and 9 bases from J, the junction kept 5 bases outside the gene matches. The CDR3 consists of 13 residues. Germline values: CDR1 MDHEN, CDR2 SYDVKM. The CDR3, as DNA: TGTGCCAGCAGTTTAGGGACAGGGCAATGGCAGTACTTC. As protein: CASSLGTGQWQYF.

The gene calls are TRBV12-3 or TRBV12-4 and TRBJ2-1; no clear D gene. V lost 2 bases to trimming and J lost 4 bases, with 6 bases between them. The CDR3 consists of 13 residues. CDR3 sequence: CASSLTVYNEQFF. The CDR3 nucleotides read TGTGCCAGCAGTTTAACGGTTTACAATGAGCAGTTCTTC.